In its sample, the clone carrying this T cell receptor beta chain was seen once. Germline V gene sequence: CDR1 MNHEY, CDR2 SVGAGI. This CDR3 has 15 amino acids. The ends were cut back, 0 bases at V and 5 bases at J, with 14 bases in the middle. In the source study's methods: Reference gene primer amplification gave nucleated cell count estimates. Clones were read by immunoSEQ multiplex PCR, and TCRdb kept only the in-frame ones, dropping some. V and J calls and clone size follow that table, whereas D and trimming were derived from the DNA. In the table there are roughly 170,000 clones, approximately 86% of which are singletons. This record comes from a study of blood T cell repertoires in COVID-19. Study at large: Sites in the United States, Italy and Spain provided acute and convalescent COVID-19 samples.

The TCR comes from a man aged 40-50 years with active or convalescent COVID-19. Sequenced sample: peripheral blood. V is TRBV6-5 and J is TRBJ2-7; the D gene is possibly TRBD2 (6 bases). CDR3 bases: TGTGCCAGCAGTTACTCGATGACGGGGGAACACGAGCAGTACTTC. It codes for CASSYSMTGEHEQYF.